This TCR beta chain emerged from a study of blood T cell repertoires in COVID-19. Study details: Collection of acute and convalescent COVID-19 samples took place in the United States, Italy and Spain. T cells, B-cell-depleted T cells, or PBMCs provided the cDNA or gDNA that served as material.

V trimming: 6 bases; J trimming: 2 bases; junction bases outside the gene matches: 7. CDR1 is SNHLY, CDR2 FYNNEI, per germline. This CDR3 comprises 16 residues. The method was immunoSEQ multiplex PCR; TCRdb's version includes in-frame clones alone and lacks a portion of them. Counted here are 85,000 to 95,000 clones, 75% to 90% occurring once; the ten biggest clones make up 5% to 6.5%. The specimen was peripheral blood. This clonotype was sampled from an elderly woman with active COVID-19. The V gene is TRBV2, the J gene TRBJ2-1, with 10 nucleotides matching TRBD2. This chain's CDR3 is CASSPLAGVPYNEQFF. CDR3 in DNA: TGTGCCAGCAGCCCCCTAGCGGGAGTTCCCTACAATGAGCAGTTCTTC.